This T cell receptor beta chain appears in the sequencing data of a study of OX40 agonist ivuxolimab in advanced cancers. Across the study: There were three patients with partial responses, one having hepatocellular carcinoma and two cutaneous melanoma. Whole-study findings and limits: Average numbers of expanded clones were greater in CD8+ T cells than in CD4+.

About this clone: What it recognizes is unknown.

Blood draws occurred at baseline, cycle 4 day 1, and cycle 7 day 1. V was cut by 2 bases and J by 7 bases, with 15 bases left in between. CDR1 is MNHEY and CDR2 is SVGAGI in the germline V gene. CDR3 length equals 15 residues. Some clones are missing from TCRdb's copy, which holds only in-frame ones; the method was immunoSEQ multiplex PCR. Of fewer than 85,000 clones listed, 85% are singletons. Sequenced here: CD4+ or CD8+ T cells sorted from blood, sampled in a trial of the OX40 agonist ivuxolimab. The chain employs TRBV6-5 and TRBJ2-1; D remains ambiguous. The TCR was taken from an adult with an advanced solid tumor such as melanoma, head and neck, liver or kidney cancer. CDR3 DNA sequence: TGTGCCAGCAGTTACGACACCCGCTGGGGAAATGAGCAGTTCTTC. Its translation is CASSYDTRWGNEQFF.